This T cell receptor beta chain was recorded in a study of blood T cells in healthy people across ages. The study, taken as a whole, reports: Age brought a roughly linear fall in TCR beta diversity measured per million T cells. It was the long-lived donors that had more naive CD4+ cells and higher diversity than aged donors. It was not known whether donors were CMV positive (a possible confounder of expanded clonotype changes). Unsorted PBMC material precluded a definitive naive versus antigen-experienced comparison.

The second PCR ran about 6 to 12 cycles with a sample-barcoded 5' primer and J-beta primers. MiXCR, applied by TCRdb to the 5' RACE reads, yields one record per CDR3 protein. The table has roughly 900,000 distinct CDR3 sequences, less than 35% seen once. CDR1 is LGHDT and CDR2 is YNNKEL in the germline V gene (reference sequence). V gave up 4 bases and J gave up 6 bases; unmatched junction bases: 6. The CDR3 is 14 amino acids. This clonotype came up many times. The antigen is not known. The TCR sequence derives from a woman of 80 years or more in good health. This chain joins TRBV3-1 and TRBJ2-7; the match to TRBD2 covers 10 bases. Sequencing input: blood. The CDR3: CASSPQAGGGEQYF. Written as DNA, the CDR3 is TGTGCCAGCAGCCCCCAAGCGGGGGGGGGCGAGCAGTACTTC.